The present entry profiles one T cell receptor beta chain with its context. The sample is drawn from a study of memory CD4+ T cells and cytomegalovirus serostatus. Germline-derived CDR1 and CDR2 are SGHNT and YYREEE (reference sequence). Trimming took 1 base from V and 4 from J, leaving 7 bases between them. The CDR3 contains 13 residues. The sort gate was single viable CD3+CD4+CD8-CD45RO+ cells for memory CD4+ T cells. Serostatus was set by detecting CMV pp150, pp28, p38, p52 IgG. Profiled with immunoSEQ multiplex PCR; TCRdb holds only in-frame clones, not every one. Here the sample spans 56,000 or so clones, more than 75% being singletons.

The sequencing input was memory CD4+ T cells from blood. The source is an adult in good health and CMV-seronegative. The chain couples TRBV5-4 to TRBJ2-3; D assignment may be TRBD1 or TRBD2 (5 bases each). This CDR3 reads CASSLQGPDTQYF. The CDR3 coding sequence is TGTGCCAGCAGCTTGCAGGGACCAGATACGCAGTATTTT.